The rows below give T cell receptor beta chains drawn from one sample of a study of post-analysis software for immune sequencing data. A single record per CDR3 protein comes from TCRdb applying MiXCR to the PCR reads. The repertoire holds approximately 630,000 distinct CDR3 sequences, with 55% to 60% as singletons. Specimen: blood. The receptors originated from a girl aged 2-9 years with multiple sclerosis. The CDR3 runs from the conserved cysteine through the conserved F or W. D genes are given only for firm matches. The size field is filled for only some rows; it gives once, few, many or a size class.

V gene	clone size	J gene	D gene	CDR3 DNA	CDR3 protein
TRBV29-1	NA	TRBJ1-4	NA	TGCAGCGTGAGGGGGGGTAATGAAAAACTGTTTTTT	CSVRGGNEKLFF
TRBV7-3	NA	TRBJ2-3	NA	TGTGCCAGCAGCCCACAAAGCCTCACAGATACGCAGTATTTT	CASSPQSLTDTQYF
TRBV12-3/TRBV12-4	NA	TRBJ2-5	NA	TGTGCCAGCGTCGAGTCCGCCGGGACCCAGTACTTC	CASVESAGTQYF
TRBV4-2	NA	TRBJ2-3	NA	TGTGCCAGCAGCCAAGAGGAGAACGCAGATACGCAGTATTTT	CASSQEENADTQYF
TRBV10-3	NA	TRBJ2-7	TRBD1	TGTGCCATCAGGGCGGGACAGGGGATCGGAGGGGAGCAGTACTTC	CAIRAGQGIGGEQYF
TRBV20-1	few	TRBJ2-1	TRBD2	TGCAGTGCTAGAGACCAACCGGGACTAGCCGCGTACAATGAGCAGTTCTTC	CSARDQPGLAAYNEQFF
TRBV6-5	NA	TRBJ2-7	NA	TGTGCCAGCAGTTACGGGTCGTTGGCGGACTACGAGCAGTACTTC	CASSYGSLADYEQYF
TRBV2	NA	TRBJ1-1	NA	TGTGCCACGACGGAACAGGGTGGGGAAGCTTTCTTT	CATTEQGGEAFF
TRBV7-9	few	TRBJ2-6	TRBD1	TGTGCCAGCAGTTTATGGACAGGCTCTGGGGCCAACGTCCTGACTTTC	CASSLWTGSGANVLTF
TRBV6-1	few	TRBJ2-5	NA	TGTGCCAGCAGGGGATCCGAAGCCCGGGGGAGGGGGTACCAAGAGACCCAGTACTTC	CASRGSEARGRGYQETQYF
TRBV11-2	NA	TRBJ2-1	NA	TGTGCCAGCAGCGCCTTGACGAGAGGGGATGAGCAGTTCTTC	CASSALTRGDEQFF
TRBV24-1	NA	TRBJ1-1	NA	TGTGCCACCAGACAGATGAACACTGAAGCTTTCTTT	CATRQMNTEAFF
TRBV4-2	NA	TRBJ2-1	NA	TGTGCCAGCAGCCTTCGGAGGTTCAATGAGCAGTTCTTC	CASSLRRFNEQFF
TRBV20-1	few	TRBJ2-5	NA	TGCAGTGCGAACCGGTATCAAGAGACCCAGTACTTC	CSANRYQETQYF
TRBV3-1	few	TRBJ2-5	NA	TGTGCCAGCAGCCAAGCTCTAGAGACCCAGTACTTC	CASSQALETQYF
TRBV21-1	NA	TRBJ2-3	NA	TGTGCCAGCAGCAAAGGTTCGGGGACAACTTACACAGATACGCAGTATTTT	CASSKGSGTTYTDTQYF
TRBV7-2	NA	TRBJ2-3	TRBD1	TGTGCCAGCAGCCCGGGACAGTGGGCAGATACGCAGTATTTT	CASSPGQWADTQYF
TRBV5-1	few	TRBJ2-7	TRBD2	TGCGCCAGCAGCTCCTCTAGCGGGAGTGGGTACGAGCAGTACTTC	CASSSSSGSGYEQYF
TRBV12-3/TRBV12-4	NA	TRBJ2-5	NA	TGTGCCAGCGGGCGGACAGTTCATCAAGAGACCCAGTACTTC	CASGRTVHQETQYF
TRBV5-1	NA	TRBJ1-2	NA	TGCGCCAGCAGCTTGGAGTTGGAGGGAGTCGTGAGCTATGGCTACACCTTC	CASSLELEGVVSYGYTF
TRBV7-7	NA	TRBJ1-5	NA	TGTGCCAGCAGACACAAGGATAGCAATCAGCCCCAGCATTTT	CASRHKDSNQPQHF
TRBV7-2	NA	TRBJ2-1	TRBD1	TGTGCCAGCAGCCCCAACGGGCAGGGGGCAAAGAATGAGCAGTTCTTC	CASSPNGQGAKNEQFF
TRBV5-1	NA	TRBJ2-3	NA	TGCGCCAGCAGCTTACGAGCTTCTAGCACAGATACGCAGTATTTT	CASSLRASSTDTQYF
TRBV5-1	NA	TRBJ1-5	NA	TGCGCCAGCAGCTTGTACCTCAATCAGCCCCAGCATTTT	CASSLYLNQPQHF
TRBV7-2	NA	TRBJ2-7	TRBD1	TGTGCCAGCAGCTTAAACCCTCCGGGACAGGGAGCCTACGAGCAGTACTTC	CASSLNPPGQGAYEQYF
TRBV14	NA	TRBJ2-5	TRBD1	TGTGCCAGCAGCGTTCCCGGGACAGCCATCGAAGAGACCCAGTACTTC	CASSVPGTAIEETQYF
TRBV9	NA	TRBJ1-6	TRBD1	TGTGCCAGCAGCGAAAAGAGGGGACAGAATTCACCCCTCCACTTT	CASSEKRGQNSPLHF
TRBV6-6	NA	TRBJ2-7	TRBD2	TGTGCCAGCAGGCGGGAGACTAGCGGGGGCACCTACGAGCAGTACTTC	CASRRETSGGTYEQYF
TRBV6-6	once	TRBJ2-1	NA	TGTGCCAGCAGTTACTCGGGGCGGACGGAGGACAATGAGCAGTTCTTC	CASSYSGRTEDNEQFF
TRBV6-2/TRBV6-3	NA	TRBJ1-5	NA	TGTGCCAGCAGTTTCGTTTTGGGGCAGGGCATCGAGAAGAGCAATCAGCCCCAGCATTTT	CASSFVLGQGIEKSNQPQHF
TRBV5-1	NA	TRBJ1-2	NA	TGCGCCAGCAGCTTGGTAGCAGAGGACTATGGCTACACCTTC	CASSLVAEDYGYTF
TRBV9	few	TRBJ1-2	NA	TGTGCCAGCAGCGTAGAGGCCGGGCAGTTCTATGGCTACACCTTC	CASSVEAGQFYGYTF
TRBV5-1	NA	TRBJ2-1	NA	TGCGCCAGCAGCTTGGACGGGGACTCTTACAATGAGCAGTTCTTC	CASSLDGDSYNEQFF
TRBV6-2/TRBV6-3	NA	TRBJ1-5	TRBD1	TGTGCCAGCAGCGACAGGGCGGGCCAGCCCCAGCATTTT	CASSDRAGQPQHF
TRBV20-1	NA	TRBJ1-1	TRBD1	TGCAGTGCTAGACGACCGGGACAGTTGGGCACTGAAGCTTTCTTT	CSARRPGQLGTEAFF
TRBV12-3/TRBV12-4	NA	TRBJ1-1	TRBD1	TGTGCCAGCAGTTCATCCCTCGGGAGGGGGCTAGTTTCGGCCACTGAAGCTTTCTTT	CASSSSLGRGLVSATEAFF
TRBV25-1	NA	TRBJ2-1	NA	TGTGCCAGCAGTGGAGACACACAAGAGACCCAGTTCTTC	CASSGDTQETQFF
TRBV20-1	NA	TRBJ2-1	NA	TGCAGTGCCAGGGAGGTCGGTTCCTACAATGAGCAGTTCTTC	CSAREVGSYNEQFF
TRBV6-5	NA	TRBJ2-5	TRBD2	TGTGCCAGCAGAGGACTAGCGGATGGGGGGGCCCAGTACTTC	CASRGLADGGAQYF
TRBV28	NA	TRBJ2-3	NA	TGTGCCAGCAGGGCGGGCCACAGCACAGATACGCAGTATTTT	CASRAGHSTDTQYF
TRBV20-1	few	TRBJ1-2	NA	TGCAGTGCTAGAGATTCGGCAGTAAACTATGGCTACACCTTC	CSARDSAVNYGYTF
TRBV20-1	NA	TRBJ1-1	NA	TGCAGTGCTTCCCCGACCGGGGGGAACACTGAAGCTTTCTTT	CSASPTGGNTEAFF
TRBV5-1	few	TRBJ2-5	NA	TGCGCCAGCAGCTTGGACATTCAAGAGACCCAGTACTTC	CASSLDIQETQYF
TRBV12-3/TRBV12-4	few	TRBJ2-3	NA	TGTGCCAGCACCAATTCTGGGTCGTTCGCGGGAGATACGCAGTATTTT	CASTNSGSFAGDTQYF
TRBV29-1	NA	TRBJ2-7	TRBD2	TGCAGCGGCCTCGGGACAGGACTAGCGGGAGGGCTGGGGGAGCAGTACTTC	CSGLGTGLAGGLGEQYF
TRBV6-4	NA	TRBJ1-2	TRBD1	TGTGCCAGCAGATGGGACAGGGCCGACTATGGCTACACCTTC	CASRWDRADYGYTF
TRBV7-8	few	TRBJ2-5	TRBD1	TGTGCCAGCAGCTTAGGACAGGGGGTGAAGACCCAGTACTTC	CASSLGQGVKTQYF
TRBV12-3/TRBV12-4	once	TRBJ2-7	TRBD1	TGTGCCAGCAGTTTAATTACAGGGGGCCTAGACGAGCAGTACTTC	CASSLITGGLDEQYF
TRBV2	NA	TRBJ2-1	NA	TGTGCCAGCAGCGGAAGTGGCAGCACGTACAATGAGCAGTTCTTC	CASSGSGSTYNEQFF
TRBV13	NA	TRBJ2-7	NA	TGTGCCAGCAGCTCAAGGGGCTCCGGGACAACTTTGCTCAATGAGCAGTACTTC	CASSSRGSGTTLLNEQYF
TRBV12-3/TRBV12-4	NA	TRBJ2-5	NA	TGTGCCACCCTTGGAGGGGAAGAGACCCAGTACTTC	CATLGGEETQYF
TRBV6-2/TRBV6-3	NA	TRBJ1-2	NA	TGTGCCAGCAGTTACTCGAAATGGCCGGGCAGGGAGGCCCGATCCTATGGCTACACCTTC	CASSYSKWPGREARSYGYTF
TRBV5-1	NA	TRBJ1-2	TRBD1	TGCGCCAGCAGCGACAGGGCAGGGTATGGCTACACCTTC	CASSDRAGYGYTF
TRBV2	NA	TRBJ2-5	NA	TGTGCCAGCAGTGAAGCCACAGGGCGGCAAGAGACCCAGTACTTC	CASSEATGRQETQYF
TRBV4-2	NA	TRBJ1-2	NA	TGTGCCAGCAGCCCAGAGGGCACGGTTTACACCTTC	CASSPEGTVYTF
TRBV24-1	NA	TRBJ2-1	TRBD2	TGTGCCACCAGTGGGACTAGCGGCCTCTCGTACAATGAGCAGTTCTTC	CATSGTSGLSYNEQFF
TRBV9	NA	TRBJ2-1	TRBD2	TGTGCCAGCAGCGTAGCCCCTAGCGGGAGTTCGTATGAGCAGTTCTTC	CASSVAPSGSSYEQFF
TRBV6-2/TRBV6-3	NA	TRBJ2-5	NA	TGTGCCAGAGAGGGAGGGGGCGGGGAGACCCAGTACTTC	CAREGGGGETQYF
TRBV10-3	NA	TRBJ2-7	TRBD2	TGTGCCATCAGTGGGTCAGCTAGCGGGCTCTACGAGCAGTACTTC	CAISGSASGLYEQYF